Presented here are 3 T cell receptor beta chains from one specimen sequenced in a study of a mutant IDH1 vaccine in newly diagnosed glioma. Described time point: week 35, safety follow-up. Mutant IDH1 20-mer peptide, at 300 ug, made up each vaccine dose, with topical imiquimod. The table came from immunoSEQ multiplex PCR; TCRdb's copy has only in-frame clones and leaves some out. This table has about 42,000 clones, 65% to 90% appearing once. Their antigens are not known. The specimen comprised PBMCs, sampled from a glioma patient whose treatment included an IDH1 peptide vaccine. These receptors all stem from a woman in her forties or fifties with glioma.

V and J are TRBV30 and TRBJ1-1; the D gene is possibly TRBD1 (6 bases). The CDR3 runs to 14 residues. Germline-derived CDR1 and CDR2 are GTSNPN and SVGIG (reference sequence). Trimming took 2 bases from V and 4 from J, leaving 14 bases between them. CDR3 nucleotides: TGTGCCTGGAGTCCCCGGGACACGGGCACTGAAGCTTTCTTT. It translates to CAWSPRDTGTEAFF.

The rearrangement links TRBV6-5 to TRBJ1-5, with TRBD1 matching over 9 bases. The CDR3 has 16 residues. Germline CDR1 and CDR2: MNHEY and SVGAGI. Trimming took 4 bases from V and 5 from J; bases not matched to a gene: 9. The CDR3 sequence: CASSSITGGWDQPQHF. CDR3 in DNA: TGTGCCAGCAGTTCTATTACAGGGGGCTGGGATCAGCCCCAGCATTTT.

This rearrangement joins TRBV5-1 to TRBJ1-1; D not certain. This CDR3 comprises 13 residues. Trimming shortened V by 5 bases and J by 0 bases, and 8 bases separated the two germline ends. Germline V CDR1 and CDR2: SGHRS, YFSETQ. CDR3 DNA: TGCGCCAGCAGAATCATCCTGAACACTGAAGCTTTCTTT. Its translation: CASRIILNTEAFF. The complete variable domain, with remaining parts taken from reference TRBV5-1 and TRBJ1-1, reads KAGVTQTPRYLIKTRGQQVTLSCSPISGHRSVSWYQQTPGQGLQFLFEYFSETQRNKGNFPGRFSGRQFSNSRSEMNVSTLELGDSALYLCASRIILNTEAFFGQGTRLTVV.